What follows are 13 T cell receptor beta chains derived from one specimen sequenced in a study of cytomegalovirus exposure and HLA in healthy donors. PCR used 60 Vbeta primers and 13 Jbeta primers. Libraries were prepared by immunoSEQ multiplex PCR; TCRdb keeps only in-frame clonotypes and omits some of them. Of 180,000 or so clones listed, around 75% are singletons. Sequences were obtained from PBMCs. The receptors shown here come from a female donor in good health and CMV-seronegative.

Remarks on this clone: Other DNA sequences in the same sample also yield this CDR3. The chain combines TRBV27 with TRBJ2-7, with D possibly matching TRBD1 (6 bases). Germline CDR1 MNHEY, CDR2 SMNVEV (reference sequence). V shed 5 bases and J shed 2 bases, with 13 bases lying between them. The CDR3 length is 14 residues. The CDR3 is CASSPSRGPYEQYF. CDR3 nucleotide sequence: TGTGCCAGCAGTCCAAGCAGGGGCCCCTACGAGCAGTACTTC.

The chain has TRBV7-9 and TRBJ2-1, with D tentatively TRBD2 (6 bases). Trimming took 4 bases from V and 4 from J, leaving 8 bases between them. Germline V CDR1 and CDR2: SEHNR, FQNEAQ (reference sequence). CDR3 length: 13 residues. CDR3 loop: CASSSSEYNEQFF. The CDR3 DNA follows: TGTGCCAGCAGCTCTAGCGAGTACAATGAGCAGTTCTTC.

The chain has TRBV5-4 and TRBJ1-1, with D perhaps matching TRBD1 (6 bases). V was trimmed by 4 bases and J by 0 bases, leaving 10 bases between them. There are 14 residues in the CDR3. Germline V gives CDR1 SGHNT, CDR2 YYREEE (reference sequence). The CDR3 coding sequence is TGTGCCAGCAGCCGACAGGACATGAACACTGAAGCTTTCTTT. It specifies CASSRQDMNTEAFF. The variable domain in full, with the rest retrieved from reference TRBV5-4 and TRBJ1-1, is ETGVTQSPTHLIKTRGQQVTLRCSSQSGHNTVSWYQQALGQGPQFIFQYYREEENGRGNFPPRFSGLQFPNYSSELNVNALELDDSALYLCASSRQDMNTEAFFGQGTRLTVV.

The chain recombines TRBV10-2 with TRBJ1-1; tentative D call: TRBD1 (6 bases). V lost 0 bases and J lost 2, with 16 bases in between. Germline CDR1 reads WSHSY; CDR2 reads SAAADI. The CDR3 runs 17 residues. CDR3 DNA sequence: TGCGCCAGCAGTGAGTCGACAGCTATAGGGGGAAACACTGAAGCTTTCTTT. This gives the protein CASSESTAIGGNTEAFF.

The chain links TRBV5-1 to TRBJ1-2, with 7 positions matching TRBD1. Trimming at V came to 4 bases and at J to 3 bases, leaving 6 bases not matched to a gene. Germline lookup yields CDR1 SGHRS and CDR2 YFSETQ. The CDR3 is made up of 14 amino acids. Here the CDR3 DNA reads TGCGCCAGCAGCAAACGGACAGGCGACTATGGCTACACCTTC. Its protein product is CASSKRTGDYGYTF.

As DNA, the CDR3 is TGCGCCAGCAGCTGGCCTGGGACAGGGGGATCCACCGGGGAGCTGTTTTTT. Its translation is CASSWPGTGGSTGELFF. The chain uses TRBV5-1 and TRBJ2-2; 11 bases fit TRBD1. V lost 3 bases, J lost 4 bases, and 8 bases stayed unmatched. CDR3 length: 17 residues. Germline V CDR1 and CDR2: SGHRS, YFSETQ.

This chain uses TRBV2 with TRBJ2-3, with D perhaps matching TRBD1 (6 bases). CDR1 and CDR2 (germline): SNHLY, FYNNEI. V was cut by 6 bases and J by 6 bases, with 10 bases left in between. The CDR3 runs 12 residues. For the CDR3, the DNA is TGTGCCAGCAGCCCAGGGGAGGATACGCAGTATTTT. Its protein is CASSPGEDTQYF.

The V and J genes are TRBV6-5 and TRBJ2-7; a weak D match, TRBD2 (5 bases). This CDR3 is 13 amino acids long. Trimming took off 5 bases at V and 3 bases at J, with 11 bases between the two ends. Germline CDR1 and CDR2: MNHEY and SVGAGI. CDR3 DNA sequence: TGTGCCAGCAGTGACGACGGAGGCTACGAGCAGTACTTC. Translation gives CASSDDGGYEQYF.

This chain joins TRBV13 and TRBJ2-1; the match to TRBD2 covers 13 bases. The CDR3 has 17 amino acids. Per the germline V gene, CDR1 is PRHDT and CDR2 is FYEKMQ (reference sequence). The ends lost 4 bases at V and 6 bases at J; junction bases unmatched: 9. The CDR3 sequence: CASSYLKLAGGPNEQFF. CDR3 bases: TGTGCCAGCAGCTACCTGAAACTAGCGGGGGGGCCCAATGAGCAGTTCTTC.

This clone was recorded only once. The chain couples TRBV29-1 to TRBJ2-7; 16 bases agree with TRBD2. Trimming took 4 bases from V and 1 from J; bases not matched to a gene: 4. The germline gives CDR1 SQVTM, CDR2 ANQGSEA. The CDR3 has 16 residues. The CDR3 DNA follows: TGCAGCGTTGCGGGACTAGCGGGAGGGCAGTCCTACGAGCAGTACTTC. Amino acids: CSVAGLAGGQSYEQYF.

This clone was observed once. This chain joins TRBV7-3 and TRBJ2-1; TRBD2 matches 7 bases. Germline V gene data show CDR1 as SGHTA and CDR2 as FQGTGA. The junction had 9 bases not matched to a gene; V was cut back by 5 bases and J by 8 bases. CDR3 size: 14 residues. The CDR3 here is CASSPRFGGDEQFF. The CDR3 DNA is TGTGCCAGCAGCCCGCGCTTTGGGGGGGATGAGCAGTTCTTC.

In DNA, the CDR3 is TGTGCCAGCAGCTCTGAGACCGGACTCCAGTACTTC. It translates to CASSSETGLQYF. The chain carries TRBV7-2 and TRBJ2-5; the D gene is possibly TRBD2 (5 bases). Germline values: CDR1 SGHTA, CDR2 FQGNSA. This CDR3 is 12 amino acids long. V was pared by 4 bases and J by 10 bases, with 13 bases between.

J is TRBJ2-1 and V is TRBV27; 10 bases are shared with TRBD2. The CDR3 length is 15 residues. With V trimmed by 5 bases and J by 12 bases, 13 bases remained unmatched. Germline loops: CDR1 MNHEY, CDR2 SMNVEV (reference sequence). The CDR3 DNA reads TGTGCCAGCAGTCCCCGGCTAGCGGGGGTTCTCTTGCAGTTCTTC. Translating it yields CASSPRLAGVLLQFF.